This TCR beta chain was profiled in a study of T cells in Graves' hyperthyroidism and ophthalmopathy. Study-wide points: Most thyroid-expanded clonotypes above 0.001 were also found in blood. Model output signaled ophthalmopathy a median approximately six months ahead of onset. Stable hyperthyroidism was separated from ophthalmopathy by a model based on 13 V-J features.

Germline V CDR1 and CDR2: SEHNR, FQNEAQ (reference sequence). V was clipped by 1 base and J by 8 bases, with 6 bases between them. This CDR3 has 12 amino acids. PBMCs were collected from an approximately 9 ml volume of fresh peripheral blood. As concerns this clonotype: The target antigen is unknown.

TCR beta CDR3 regions were amplified from RNA. When the TCR CDR3 underwent first-round RT-PCR, the HTBI primer set was used. From the multiplex PCR reads, TCRdb called clonotypes with MiXCR, one entry per CDR3 protein. This sample has tens of thousands of distinct CDR3 sequences, with roughly 50% found just once. V gene TRBV7-9 combines with J gene TRBJ1-3; D not certain. The sequencing sample was made of blood. This receptor was taken from a woman aged 45-65 years with Graves' ophthalmopathy. CDR3 nucleotides: TGTGCCAGCAGCTTAGGACAAGACACCATATATTTT. This gives the protein CASSLGQDTIYF.